This record covers a single T cell receptor beta chain. The count of this clone is one. What antigen it recognizes has not been identified. Nothing much larger sits one base from this clone, and base qualities are not available. The sample is drawn from a study of blood T cell repertoires in COVID-19 (dated by TCRdb to about 2020). Background on the whole study: Collaborator samples came from the United States, Italy and Spain and covered acute and convalescent phases of COVID-19. The repertoires were released in a freely available public database intended as a resource for research on the immune response to SARS-CoV-2. The prospective study material was composed of cDNA or gDNA derived from T cells, B-cell-depleted T cells, or PBMCs. Samples were obtained from the ongoing ImmuneRACE study (first 160 participants) and from about 1,300 subjects provided by 6 global collaborators. Subjects who had been exposed to COVID-19, were actively infected with it, or had recovered from it provided the deeply sampled blood TCRbeta repertoires that made up the dataset. The sample metadata nearly always contained a de-identified subject ID, COVID-19 status, age in years and sex. Where available, HLA class I and class II types were obtained from metadata supplied by the sample provider rather than from assay-based typing.

The immunoSEQ Assay, a bias-controlled multiplex PCR, was used to amplify TCRbeta CDR3 regions from genomic DNA. The original methods were these. The number of nucleated cells in each sample was estimated by amplification of reference gene primers within the assay. Sequence reads were collapsed and filtered to measure the absolute abundance of every unique TCRbeta CDR3 rearrangement. For each sample, productive Simpson clonality was calculated as the square root of Simpson's diversity index across productive rearrangements. In its TCRdb copy, this immuneACCESS table keeps in-frame sequences only and misses some clones. Where compared with another copy, unresolved V genes explain less than half of these, and the others have no known cause. The V and J calls and clone size are taken from that table; D and trimming were inferred from the DNA. In all, the sample holds nearly 200,000 clones, and 70% to 90% of those were seen once. The top ten clones comprise roughly 8.4% of the sample.

Participants in the prospective study were enrolled through a virtual design, were aged about 18 to 90 years, and lived in about two dozen United States geographic areas. To assign participants to cohorts, the prospective study relied on clinical history that participants themselves reported in a screening survey and a study questionnaire. ImmuneRACE Cohort 3 recovered participants were defined by two consecutive negative NP/OP PCR tests, healthcare professional clearance, or symptom resolution. Mobile phlebotomists in the prospective study collected whole blood, serum and a nasopharyngeal or oropharyngeal swab from every participant. Prospective study participants could optionally give additional blood draws and questionnaires over a roughly two-month period. Blood samples from the prospective study were shipped frozen or at room temperature prior to DNA extraction. Including the terminal cysteine and phenylalanine, the CDR3 comprises 13 residues. Of all the DNA, just the CDR3 is kept, 39 bases in frame from base 1. Ends trimmed: V by 5 bases, J by 12 bases; bases unmatched to a gene: 4. According to the germline V gene (reference sequence), CDR1 reads MNHEY and CDR2 reads SMNVEV.

Here is what the overall study found, with its caveats: Clinical and demographic metadata were provided uncurated, with the amount varying by source and participant.

The material sequenced was PBMCs or T cells enriched from blood (not recorded which). The TCR sequence derives from a woman between 18 and 30 years old who had recovered from COVID-19. The chain was built from TRBV27 and TRBJ2-6, with 10 bases aligning to TRBD1. The nucleotides are TGTGCCAGCAGTCCGGACAGGGGGAGCGTCCTGACTTTC. This yields the protein CASSPDRGSVLTF.